Here is one T cell receptor (beta chain) with its context. Just one base apart from a much larger clone, this may be a read error. The source of the sample is a study of shared clonotypes between healthy human individuals. Deletions cut 5 bases from V and 2 bases from J, with 2 bases between. Looked up from germline, CDR1 is PRHDT and CDR2 is FYEKMQ (reference sequence). This CDR3 comprises 11 residues. The naive CD8 population came from CD45RO-negative cells selected for CCR7, without terminally differentiated effector memory CD45RA+ cells. Profiling relied on immunoSEQ multiplex PCR, and the TCRdb table lists in-frame clones only, not all of them. This sample carries about 1,900,000 clones, just under 95% of them seen once, and the ten largest clones take approximately 1%.

The chain recombines TRBV13 with TRBJ2-3; no clear D. The sequence was obtained from a man aged 18 to 29 in good health. Sequencing was performed on naive CD8+ T cells sorted from blood. CDR3 amino acids: CASSITDTQYF. DNA for the CDR3: TGTGCCAGCAGCATCACAGATACGCAGTATTTT. Full variable domain (outside the CDR3, taken from reference TRBV13 and TRBJ2-3): AAGVIQSPRHLIKEKRETATLKCYPIPRHDTVYWYQQGPGQDPQFLISFYEKMQSDKGSIPDRFSAQQFSDYHSELNMSSLELGDSALYFCASSITDTQYFGPGTRLTVL.